The rows below give T cell receptor beta chains drawn from one sample of a study of blood T cell repertoires in COVID-19. Only in-frame clones appear in the TCRdb table, and some are missing; sequencing was by immunoSEQ multiplex PCR. Of about 270,000 clones listed, roughly 86% are singletons. Specimen: peripheral blood. These receptors were obtained from a middle-aged man with active or convalescent COVID-19. CDR3s include the opening cysteine and the closing phenylalanine or tryptophan. A D gene is named only where the DNA matches it firmly. Not every row has a clone size; where given, it reads once, few, many or a size class.

j_call clone_size d_call v_call cdr3_aa cdr3_nt
TRBJ1-6 . TRBD1 TRBV28 CASSESRDRNSPLHF TGTGCCAGCAGTGAATCCCGGGACAGGAATTCACCCCTCCACTTT
TRBJ2-7 . . TRBV12-3/TRBV12-4 CASTPASSYEQYF TGTGCCAGCACCCCCGCGAGTTCCTACGAGCAGTACTTC
TRBJ2-2 . . TRBV9 CASSVFVNTGELFF TGTGCCAGCAGCGTATTTGTAAACACCGGGGAGCTGTTTTTT
TRBJ1-4 . . TRBV6-6 CASSKREKLFF TGTGCCAGCAGTAAACGGGAAAAACTGTTTTTT
TRBJ2-2 . . TRBV11-2 CASSPSFSNTGELFF TGTGCCAGCAGCCCGTCCTTCTCTAACACCGGGGAGCTGTTTTTT
TRBJ2-7 few . TRBV3-1/TRBV3-2 CASSLGGGDEQYF TGTGCCAGCAGCTTAGGGGGAGGGGACGAGCAGTACTTC
TRBJ2-3 . TRBD2 TRBV6-1 CASSEVGGTTDTQYF TGTGCCAGCAGTGAAGTCGGGGGGACCACAGATACGCAGTATTTT
TRBJ1-5 . . TRBV24-1 CATSGGYSNQPQHF TGTGCCACCTCCGGGGGTTACAGCAATCAGCCCCAGCATTTT
TRBJ1-1 . . TRBV10-3 CAISEGGAGAFF TGTGCCATCAGTGAGGGGGGGGCGGGAGCTTTCTTT
TRBJ2-6 . TRBD2 TRBV19 CASSSIAGAGANVLTF TGTGCCAGTAGTAGTATAGCGGGTGCTGGGGCCAACGTCCTGACTTTC
TRBJ2-1 . . TRBV5-4 CASSLVLGSNEQFF TGTGCCAGCAGCTTGGTTTTAGGGAGCAATGAGCAGTTCTTC
TRBJ1-2 once TRBD1 TRBV28 CASSPGTGFSGYTF TGTGCCAGCAGTCCCGGGACAGGGTTTTCCGGCTACACCTTC
TRBJ2-1 . . TRBV4-2 CASSQTTGLDEQFF TGTGCCAGCAGCCAAACAACAGGGTTGGATGAGCAGTTCTTC
TRBJ1-2 few TRBD1 TRBV28 CASSSGDRVNGYTF TGTGCCAGCAGTTCGGGGGACAGGGTGAATGGCTACACCTTC
TRBJ2-7 . . TRBV14 CASSFGGEQYF TGTGCCAGCAGCTTCGGAGGAGAGCAGTACTTC
TRBJ1-1 few . TRBV5-5 CASSMASSTEAFF TGTGCCAGCAGCATGGCCTCGAGCACTGAAGCTTTCTTT
TRBJ1-1 few TRBD1 TRBV7-9 CASSLLGGPDATEAFF TGTGCCAGCAGCCTCCTAGGGGGCCCCGATGCCACTGAAGCTTTCTTT
TRBJ1-1 few . TRBV12-5 CASGFYFDTEAFF TGTGCTAGTGGTTTTTACTTCGACACTGAAGCTTTCTTT
TRBJ2-1 . . TRBV20-1 CSAPLRGEQFF TGCAGTGCTCCACTCCGCGGTGAGCAGTTCTTC